Each of the 27 T cell receptor beta chains below was sequenced from the same sample in a study of Ad26.COV2.S vaccination and SARS-CoV-2 variants. Some clones are missing from TCRdb's copy, which holds only in-frame ones; the method was immunoSEQ multiplex PCR. This table holds roughly 510,000 clones, around nine tenths found once. The treatment here: about 20 received Ad26.COV2.S at low or high dose, single or two shots; roughly five received placebo; per-sample allocation not given. Collection of samples fell on day 63 after the first vaccine or placebo injection. The sequencing here drew on peripheral blood, taken in a trial of Ad26.COV2.S vaccine versus placebo. The receptors come from a person aged 18-65 years who received the Ad26.COV2.S COVID-19 vaccine or a placebo.

This clone appeared once. This chain links TRBV19 with TRBJ2-1, with 8 bases fitting TRBD1. With 7 bases clipped from V and 7 bases from J, the junction kept 15 bases outside the gene matches. CDR3 length: 16 residues. Per germline, CDR1 LNHDA and CDR2 SQIVND (reference sequence). DNA for the CDR3: TGTGCCAGTATATCGCGGACAGGGACGCTGGGGAATGAGCAGTTCTTC. This translates into CASISRTGTLGNEQFF.

The CDR3 sequence is CASSQEAGVSTDTQYF. The CDR3 coding sequence is TGTGCCAGCAGCCAAGAAGCAGGGGTCAGCACAGATACGCAGTATTTT. V is TRBV4-2 and J is TRBJ2-3; D possibly corresponds to TRBD1 (6 bases). There are 16 residues in the CDR3. Deletions cut 0 bases from V and 0 bases from J, with 10 bases between. From germline, CDR1 is LGHNA and CDR2 YNFKEQ.

J is TRBJ2-1 and V is TRBV7-2; TRBD2 matches 8 bases. The J segment lost 7 bases and the V segment lost 8 bases, leaving 19 bases of the junction unmatched. Germline V gives CDR1 SGHTA, CDR2 FQGNSA. This CDR3 region has 17 residues. This chain's CDR3 is CASSPRTPGLGVNEQFF. For the CDR3, the DNA is TGTGCCAGCTCCCCAAGGACTCCGGGACTAGGCGTTAATGAGCAGTTCTTC.

The V call is TRBV6-1, the J call TRBJ1-2; D is undetermined. Trimming took off 3 bases at V and 4 bases at J, with 12 bases between the two ends. CDR3 length: 14 residues. From germline, CDR1 is MNHNS and CDR2 SASEGT. CDR3 in DNA: TGTGCCAGCAGTGACCGAACAGCCCCCTATGGCTACACCTTC. This gives the protein CASSDRTAPYGYTF.

The chain joins TRBV5-1 to TRBJ2-4, with 7 nucleotides matching TRBD1. In germline, CDR1 is SGHRS, CDR2 YFSETQ. V lost 4 bases, J lost 1 base, and 8 bases stayed unmatched. This CDR3 has 16 residues. CDR3 sequence reads: CASSLGTQGAKNIQYF. CDR3 nucleotide sequence: TGCGCCAGCAGCCTGGGGACACAGGGGGCCAAAAACATTCAGTACTTC.

This clone was detected only once. The V and J genes are TRBV30 and TRBJ2-6; D is uncertain. The germline V gene has CDR1 GTSNPN and CDR2 SVGIG (reference sequence). V was trimmed by 0 bases and J by 5 bases, leaving 11 bases between them. The CDR3 extends over 15 amino acids. CDR3 loop: CAWSVGDGRANVLTF. The CDR3 bases are TGTGCCTGGAGTGTTGGAGACGGCCGGGCCAACGTCCTGACTTTC.

The chain joins TRBV6-4 to TRBJ2-2; D might be TRBD2 (6 bases). The CDR3 has 15 residues. Germline lookup yields CDR1 MRHNA and CDR2 SNTAGT. Deletions cut 3 bases from V and 1 base from J, with 9 bases between. CDR3 sequence (DNA): TGTGCCAGCAGTGATTTCGGGGGGAACACCGGGGAGCTGTTTTTT. This encodes CASSDFGGNTGELFF.

This clone was seen a few times. The chain joins TRBV21-1 to TRBJ1-3. TRBV21-1 is flagged as a pseudogene. The CDR3 contains 14 residues. The CDR3 DNA follows: TGTGCCAGCAGCTTCCCTCGCTCTGGAAACACCATATATTTT. Translating it yields CASSFPRSGNTIYF.

The chain uses TRBV19 and TRBJ2-1; D is perhaps TRBD2 (6 bases). Germline V CDR1 and CDR2: LNHDA, SQIVND (reference sequence). CDR3 length equals 14 residues. The V and J ends lost 6 bases and 4 bases respectively, with 13 bases between them. The chain's CDR3 is CASSAQRVYNEQFF. As DNA, the CDR3 is TGTGCCAGTAGCGCCCAGCGGGTATACAATGAGCAGTTCTTC.

This clone came up once. The chain has TRBV5-4 and TRBJ1-2, with D uncertain. Trimming took off 0 bases at V and 7 bases at J, with 10 bases between the two ends. There are 13 residues in the CDR3. The germline V gene has CDR1 SGHNT and CDR2 YYREEE (reference sequence). The CDR3 bases are TGTGCCAGCAGCTTGGTGGAGGCGACTGGCTACACCTTC. Translated, it gives CASSLVEATGYTF.

Here the CDR3 DNA reads TGTGCCAGCAGTGACGCGAGCCGTTCCTACGAGCAGTACTTC. Protein sequence: CASSDASRSYEQYF. V gene TRBV2 combines with J gene TRBJ2-7; no clear D. V gave up 3 bases and J gave up 1 base, with 10 bases separating them. The CDR3 length is 14 residues. CDR1 is SNHLY and CDR2 is FYNNEI in the germline V gene. The full variable domain, rest sourced from reference TRBV2 and TRBJ2-7, is EPEVTQTPSHQVTQMGQEVILRCVPISNHLYFYWYRQILGQKVEFLVSFYNNEISEKSEIFDDQFSVERPDGSNFTLKIRSTKLEDSAMYFCASSDASRSYEQYFGPGTRLTVT.

The chain recombines TRBV30 with TRBJ2-2, with 9 bases identical to TRBD1. Germline assignment: CDR1 GTSNPN and CDR2 SVGIG (reference sequence). V shed 4 bases and J 6 bases; nucleotides not matched to a gene: 9. This CDR3 has 15 residues. The CDR3 DNA follows: TGTGCCTGGATGGGGACAGGGCGCGCGGCCGGGGAGCTGTTTTTT. It encodes CAWMGTGRAAGELFF.

The V call is TRBV6-2 or TRBV6-3, the J call TRBJ1-6, with unresolved D. CDR1 and CDR2 from the germline V gene are MNHEY and SVGEGT. This CDR3 has 16 amino acids. V was shortened by 2 bases and J by 7 bases, with 15 bases between the two germline ends. CDR3 region: CASSYTPGGGNSPLHF. The DNA of the CDR3 is TGTGCCAGCAGTTACACCCCGGGAGGCGGAAATTCACCCCTCCACTTT.

V gene TRBV30 combines with J gene TRBJ2-7; no clear D. The CDR3 has 12 amino acids. Germline CDR1 is GTSNPN and CDR2 is SVGIG (reference sequence). V was trimmed by 2 bases and J by 2 bases, leaving 7 bases between them. The CDR3 loop reads CAWSSGPYEQYF. The CDR3 region has the DNA TGTGCCTGGAGTTCAGGTCCCTACGAGCAGTACTTC. Variable domain in full (rest from reference TRBV30 and TRBJ2-7): SQTIHQWPATLVQPVGSPLSLECTVEGTSNPNLYWYRQAAGRGLQLLFYSVGIGQISSEVPQNLSASRPQDRQFILSSKKLLLSDSGFYLCAWSSGPYEQYFGPGTRLTVT.

V usage is TRBV11-2 and J usage is TRBJ1-2; D gene unclear. Trimming shortened V by 2 bases and J by 1 base, and 5 bases separated the two germline ends. CDR1 and CDR2 from the germline V gene are SGHAT and FQNNGV. The CDR3 length is 13 residues. CDR3 DNA sequence: TGTGCCAGCAGCTTAAGGATTAACTATGGCTACACCTTC. The encoded protein is CASSLRINYGYTF.

Remarks on this clone: Other nucleotide sequences from this sample produce the same CDR3. The chain uses TRBV24-1 and TRBJ2-3; D not certain. This CDR3 spans 11 amino acids. Germline V lookup: CDR1 KGHDR, CDR2 SFDVKD. V gave up 6 bases and J gave up 4 bases, with 4 bases separating them. CDR3 in DNA: TGTGCCACCAGTCAATCAGATACGCAGTATTTT. It specifies CATSQSDTQYF.

In this sample, this clone turned up once. The J gene is TRBJ1-2, the V gene TRBV4-2; D may be TRBD1 (6 bases). The germline V gene encodes CDR1 LGHNA and CDR2 YNFKEQ. The germline V and J ends were trimmed by 0 bases and 6 bases, with 23 bases remaining between them. The CDR3 is 18 amino acids. CDR3 protein: CASSQDNAGAMVGDGYTF. CDR3 DNA: TGTGCCAGCAGCCAAGACAACGCAGGGGCCATGGTCGGCGATGGCTACACCTTC.

The chain employs TRBV2 and TRBJ2-1; a possible D gene is TRBD2 (5 bases). The CDR3 has 15 residues. Trimming took 2 bases from V and 4 from J, leaving 12 bases between them. CDR1 is SNHLY and CDR2 is FYNNEI in the germline V gene. For the CDR3, the DNA is TGTGCCAGCAGTGAAATGAGCGGCTCTTACAATGAGCAGTTCTTC. Translating it yields CASSEMSGSYNEQFF.

The rearrangement uses TRBV6-2 or TRBV6-3 and TRBJ1-1; no firm D call. Trimming stripped 6 bases from V and 4 bases from J, with 12 bases between. From germline, CDR1 is MNHEY and CDR2 SVGEGT. This CDR3 comprises 13 residues. CDR3 protein: CASSSPYGTEAFF. CDR3 DNA: TGTGCCAGCAGCTCGCCTTATGGCACTGAAGCTTTCTTT.

The chain links TRBV7-2 to TRBJ1-1; D might be TRBD1 (5 bases). V was clipped by 0 bases and J by 6 bases, with 26 bases between them. The V gene's germline CDR1 is SGHTA and CDR2 FQGNSA. This CDR3 has 19 amino acids. CDR3: CASSLAPGLSPAFPSEAFF. Here the CDR3 DNA reads TGTGCCAGCAGCTTAGCCCCGGGACTCAGTCCTGCTTTCCCTTCTGAAGCTTTCTTT.

The V gene is TRBV9, the J gene TRBJ1-3; unclear D gene. V gave up 4 bases and J gave up 3 bases, with 11 bases separating them. CDR3 size: 14 residues. The germline gives CDR1 SGDLS, CDR2 YYNGEE. The CDR3 nucleotides read TGTGCCAGCAGCCAGGAGGGTAATGGAAACACCATATATTTT. It encodes CASSQEGNGNTIYF.

The CDR3 sequence: CASTSGRGASYNEQFF. The CDR3 region has the DNA TGTGCCAGCACCAGCGGGAGGGGGGCTTCCTACAATGAGCAGTTCTTC. The chain recombines TRBV28 with TRBJ2-1, with 10 bases matching TRBD2. From germline, CDR1 is MDHEN and CDR2 SYDVKM. Trimming took 7 bases from V and 1 from J; bases not matched to a gene: 7. CDR3 length: 16 residues.

This sequence joins TRBV19 and TRBJ2-7; 8 nucleotides match TRBD1. Germline trimming cut 7 bases from V and 5 bases from J; bases unmatched to any gene: 7. The germline V gene has CDR1 LNHDA and CDR2 SQIVND (reference sequence). There are 13 residues in the CDR3. The CDR3 DNA follows: TGTGCCAGTAACACAGGGGGGCGCAACGAGCAGTACTTC. It yields the protein CASNTGGRNEQYF.

This rearrangement joins TRBV7-3 to TRBJ1-1, with a tentative D call TRBD1 (5 bases). Germline assignment: CDR1 SGHTA and CDR2 FQGTGA. The ends were cut back, 3 bases at V and 4 bases at J, with 9 bases in the middle. This CDR3 is built from 13 residues. CDR3 loop: CASSLGVSTEAFF. The CDR3 DNA is TGTGCCAGCAGCTTGGGGGTCAGCACTGAAGCTTTCTTT.

J is TRBJ2-5 and V is TRBV9, with 7 nucleotides matching TRBD2. The germline V gene encodes CDR1 SGDLS and CDR2 YYNGEE. The length of the CDR3 is 16 residues. V lost 3 bases and J lost 5; bases outside the gene matches: 13. DNA of the CDR3: TGTGCCAGCAGCGGGGTGGAGCGGGGCGAGCGGGAGACCCAGTACTTC. Its translation: CASSGVERGERETQYF.

The V call is TRBV3-1 (or the pseudogene TRBV3-2), the J call TRBJ2-2; the match to TRBD2 covers 8 bases. There are 16 residues in the CDR3. V gave up 5 bases and J gave up 1 base; unmatched junction bases: 6. Germline values: CDR1 LGHDT, CDR2 YNNKEL (reference sequence). CDR3 DNA sequence: TGTGCCAGCAGCGAGAGCGCGGGAGGGAACACCGGGGAGCTGTTTTTT. This gives the protein CASSESAGGNTGELFF.

The chain is built from TRBV24-1 and TRBJ2-3; 12 nucleotides align to TRBD2. Germline loops: CDR1 KGHDR, CDR2 SFDVKD. There are 18 residues in the CDR3. The V segment lost 2 bases and the J segment 4 bases; nucleotides outside the gene matches: 9. The CDR3 region is CATSDSRTSGARADTQYF. CDR3 DNA sequence: TGTGCCACCAGTGATTCCAGGACTAGCGGGGCGAGGGCAGATACGCAGTATTTT.